Each of the 21 T cell receptor beta chains below was sequenced from the same sample in a study of CD8+ T cells in alopecia areata. Following extraction, RNA underwent reverse transcription to cDNA, which served as the sequencing template. Only in-frame clones appear in the TCRdb table, and some are missing; sequencing was by immunoSEQ multiplex PCR. The sample lists 150,000 or so clones, 65% to 75% occurring once. The sample in question was CD8+ T cells sorted from blood, obtained at week 0. All receptors derive from a human donor with alopecia areata.

The chain recombines TRBV25-1 with TRBJ2-3, with no clear D. V lost 8 bases to trimming and J lost 1 base, with 10 bases between them. This CDR3 comprises 13 residues. Germline V gene sequence: CDR1 MGHDK, CDR2 SYGVNS. The CDR3 reads CASVGLGTDTQYF. CDR3 sequence (DNA): TGTGCCAGCGTTGGCTTAGGCACAGATACGCAGTATTTT.

This clone was picked up one time. V usage is TRBV7-9 and J usage is TRBJ1-2, with 9 bases fitting TRBD1. The trim removed 5 bases at V and 7 bases at J, leaving 5 bases unmatched. Germline V CDR1 and CDR2: SEHNR, FQNEAQ (reference sequence). The CDR3 covers 13 residues. The CDR3 DNA reads TGTGCCAGCAGCCCCGGGACAGGGAGTGGCTACACCTTC. This sequence encodes CASSPGTGSGYTF.

This chain connects TRBV5-6 to TRBJ2-1; tentatively, D is TRBD2 (5 bases). Trimming stripped 1 base from V and 8 bases from J, with 16 bases between. CDR1 is SGHDT and CDR2 is YYEEEE in the germline V gene. The CDR3 covers 15 residues. The CDR3 DNA follows: TGTGCCAGCAGCTTGTTAGTACTAGAGATCGATGAGCAGTTCTTC. Amino acids: CASSLLVLEIDEQFF. Drawing the rest from reference TRBV5-6 and TRBJ2-1, the complete variable domain is DAGVTQSPTHLIKTRGQQVTLRCSPKSGHDTVSWYQQALGQGPQFIFQYYEEEERQRGNFPDRFSGHQFPNYSSELNVNALLLGDSALYLCASSLLVLEIDEQFFGPGTRLTVL.

V is TRBV9 and J is TRBJ2-2; TRBD2 is a possible D gene (6 bases). Trimming shortened V by 5 bases and J by 0 bases, and 8 bases separated the two germline ends. The CDR3 is 14 residues long. Germline CDR1 is SGDLS and CDR2 is YYNGEE. The CDR3 reads CASRLASNTGELFF. In nucleotides, the CDR3 is TGTGCCAGCAGACTAGCATCGAACACCGGGGAGCTGTTTTTT.

The chain links TRBV7-9 to TRBJ2-3; 8 positions match TRBD1. Looked up from germline, CDR1 is SEHNR and CDR2 is FQNEAQ (reference sequence). Trimming at V came to 5 bases and at J to 3 bases, leaving 13 bases not matched to a gene. The length of the CDR3 is 17 residues. The DNA of the CDR3 is TGTGCCAGCAGCCTCTCGGACAGGGCCATAATGACAGATACGCAGTATTTT. Protein: CASSLSDRAIMTDTQYF.

A single count supports this clone. The genes are TRBV30 and TRBJ2-3, with 7 bases lining up with TRBD2. This CDR3 region has 15 residues. Germline lookup yields CDR1 GTSNPN and CDR2 SVGIG (reference sequence). Trimming cost V 3 bases and J 0 bases; bases outside gene matches: 6. DNA for the CDR3: TGTGCCTGGAGACCACTAGCGACTAGCACAGATACGCAGTATTTT. As protein: CAWRPLATSTDTQYF. The whole variable domain, filled in from reference TRBV30 and TRBJ2-3, reads SQTIHQWPATLVQPVGSPLSLECTVEGTSNPNLYWYRQAAGRGLQLLFYSVGIGQISSEVPQNLSASRPQDRQFILSSKKLLLSDSGFYLCAWRPLATSTDTQYFGPGTRLTVL.

The chain employs TRBV6-5 and TRBJ2-4; D is unclear. The length of the CDR3 is 14 residues. Germline-derived CDR1 and CDR2 are MNHEY and SVGAGI. V lost 2 bases to trimming and J lost 0 bases, with 5 bases between them. DNA for the CDR3: TGTGCCAGCAGTTACGGTTTAGCCAAAAACATTCAGTACTTC. It specifies CASSYGLAKNIQYF.

The chain has TRBV27 and TRBJ2-5, with 8 bases identical to TRBD2. This CDR3 is 17 amino acids long. Losses at the gene ends were 2 bases for V and 1 base for J; bases not matched to a gene: 9. Germline-derived CDR1 and CDR2 are MNHEY and SMNVEV (reference sequence). The CDR3 DNA follows: TGTGCCAGCAGTTTAGCTCACGGCGGGGGGTCCCAAGAGACCCAGTACTTC. It translates to CASSLAHGGGSQETQYF.

This chain uses TRBV29-1 with TRBJ1-2; D is ambiguous. CDR1 is SQVTM, CDR2 ANQGSEA, per germline. The V gene lost 0 bases and the J gene lost 6 bases, with 8 bases spanning the gap. The CDR3 sequence is 12 residues long. This CDR3 is CSVEDRGNGYTF. The CDR3, as DNA: TGCAGCGTTGAAGATCGAGGTAATGGCTACACCTTC.

V and J are TRBV5-6 and TRBJ1-6, with TRBD1 matching over 9 bases. Germline trimming cut 1 base from V and 19 bases from J; bases unmatched to any gene: 9. Germline-derived CDR1 and CDR2 are SGHDT and YYEEEE. The CDR3 totals 13 residues. For the CDR3, the DNA is TGTGCCAGCAGCTTGCAAGAGAGGGACAGGGTGCACTTT. Protein: CASSLQERDRVHF.

V gene TRBV29-1 combines with J gene TRBJ2-7; 7 bases map to TRBD1. V gave up 6 bases and J gave up 1 base; unmatched junction bases: 12. This CDR3 is 15 amino acids long. The germline gives CDR1 SQVTM, CDR2 ANQGSEA. DNA of the CDR3: TGCAGCGTCGGGCGGATAAAACAGGGGTCCTACGAGCAGTACTTC. Translating it yields CSVGRIKQGSYEQYF.

This chain links TRBV15 with TRBJ1-2; 10 nucleotides match TRBD1. The J segment lost 2 bases and the V segment lost 1 base, leaving 7 bases of the junction unmatched. The CDR3 contains 17 residues. Germline CDR1 is LNHNV and CDR2 is YYDKDF (reference sequence). This CDR3 reads CATSRVFGTGENYGYTF. CDR3 DNA: TGTGCCACCAGCAGAGTATTTGGGACAGGGGAGAACTATGGCTACACCTTC.

This chain uses TRBV25-1 with TRBJ1-1, with D possibly TRBD1 on 5 matching bases. The CDR3 contains 15 residues. Between the trimmed V and J ends, which lost 5 bases and 7 bases, there was a span of 20 bases. Germline V gene sequence: CDR1 MGHDK, CDR2 SYGVNS. In nucleotides, the CDR3 is TGTGCCAGCAGTCCGTCTGGAGTAGGGGCAGGTGAAGCTTTCTTT. Translating gives CASSPSGVGAGEAFF.

This clone was seen a few times. The rearrangement joins TRBV29-1 to TRBJ2-2; TRBD2 matches 8 bases. The CDR3 extends over 15 amino acids. Germline V gene sequence: CDR1 SQVTM, CDR2 ANQGSEA. V dropped 6 bases and J dropped 4; count of bases not matched to a gene: 10. The chain's CDR3 is CSVEGLDGSTGELFF. CDR3 DNA sequence: TGCAGCGTAGAGGGACTAGATGGTTCCACCGGGGAGCTGTTTTTT.

The chain joins TRBV6-4 to TRBJ1-2, with no clear D. The CDR3 is 17 amino acids. The germline CDR1 and CDR2 sequences are MRHNA and SNTAGT. Trimming stripped 2 bases from V and 6 bases from J, with 22 bases between. The CDR3 loop reads CASSDLFPGDNRHGYTF. As DNA, the CDR3 is TGTGCCAGCAGTGACCTCTTCCCGGGAGACAATCGTCATGGCTACACCTTC.

The DNA for the CDR3 is TGTGCCAACGAAGGGCGGTCTGGCAATGAGCAGTTCTTC. Amino acid sequence: CANEGRSGNEQFF. The V call is TRBV2, the J call TRBJ2-1; D is ambiguous. Trimming removed 10 bases at V and 6 bases at J, with 16 bases between. Germline assignment: CDR1 SNHLY and CDR2 FYNNEI. The CDR3 is made up of 13 amino acids.

The chain carries TRBV30 and TRBJ1-1, with D possibly TRBD1 on 6 matching bases. This CDR3 spans 13 amino acids. Germline values: CDR1 GTSNPN, CDR2 SVGIG (reference sequence). Trimming removed 8 bases at V and 4 bases at J, with 17 bases between. In DNA, the CDR3 is TGTGCCGGCGATGAGGGGGGAGGCACTGAAGCTTTCTTT. It yields the protein CAGDEGGGTEAFF.

V usage is TRBV14 and J usage is TRBJ2-6, with D uncertain. This CDR3 contains 14 residues. Per germline, CDR1 SGHDN and CDR2 FVKESK. V was clipped by 3 bases and J by 4 bases, with 7 bases between them. CDR3 sequence (DNA): TGTGCCAGCAGCCACCAGGACGGGGCCAACGTCCTGACTTTC. Translating it yields CASSHQDGANVLTF.

The CDR3 spells CASRWGANGYTF. The CDR3 DNA follows: TGTGCCAGTCGTTGGGGGGCCAATGGCTACACCTTC. The chain combines TRBV13 with TRBJ1-2, with D perhaps TRBD1 (6 bases). The ends were cut back, 9 bases at V and 6 bases at J, with 14 bases in the middle. The germline V gene has CDR1 PRHDT and CDR2 FYEKMQ (reference sequence). The CDR3 runs to 12 residues.

The J gene is TRBJ2-2, the V gene TRBV4-2; the D call may be TRBD1 or TRBD2 (6 bases each). Trimming took off 0 bases at V and 4 bases at J, with 12 bases between the two ends. The CDR3 has 16 residues. CDR1 and CDR2 (germline): LGHNA, YNFKEQ. Written as DNA, the CDR3 is TGTGCCAGCAGCCAAGAAGGAGGGGGGTTCACCGGGGAGCTGTTTTTT. Its translation is CASSQEGGGFTGELFF.

This chain uses TRBV27 with TRBJ1-5, with 9 bases aligning to TRBD1. The CDR3 extends over 14 amino acids. V trimming: 9 bases; J trimming: 2 bases; junction bases outside the gene matches: 5. Looked up from germline, CDR1 is MNHEY and CDR2 is SMNVEV (reference sequence). The CDR3 loop is CASNDRGGNQPQHF. CDR3 nucleotide sequence: TGTGCCAGTAACGACAGGGGGGGCAATCAGCCCCAGCATTTT.